This T cell receptor (beta chain) originates from a study of T-cell memory formation after mild COVID-19 (dated by TCRdb to about 2021). About the full investigation: TCR sequence clusters from the two donors were largely donor specific. Longitudinal TCRalpha and TCRbeta repertoire sequencing tracked T-cell clones expanding and contracting after mild COVID-19 in two donors. Two young, previously healthy adult volunteers, one female and one male, were included in the cohort. The research as a whole found: The detection of some responding clones in pre-infection memory suggests that pre-existing cross-reactive memory T cells joined the SARS-CoV-2 response. SARS-CoV-2 specificity of the second-wave clones peaking on day 37 was not confirmed. The study included only a couple of mild cases, and larger cohorts that include severe cases with pre-infection samples were judged to be necessary. Clones that contracted from day 15 to 85 showed balanced CD4/CD8 phenotypes, whereas a second wave of clones that expanded from day 15 to 37 leaned towards CD4+. Contracting CD4+ clones were located mainly in the CM and EM memory subsets, whereas CD8+ clones were found to be enriched in EMRA.

The CDR3 holds 14 amino acids from the cysteine to the phenylalanine. This entry keeps only the CDR3 DNA: 42 bases, framed from base 1. Looking up the germline V gene yields CDR1 MNHEY and CDR2 SVGAGI. V is cut back by 8 bases and J by 2 bases, with 8 bases in the junction unmatched. PBMCs were isolated by Ficoll-Paque density gradient centrifugation. Notes on this clonotype: Its antigen remains undetermined. No base qualities exist here, and no much larger clone lies one base off it.

Sequenced on an Illumina NovaSeq 6000. TCRalpha and TCRbeta cDNA libraries were constructed by 5'RACE with constant-segment primers, with sample barcodes and unique molecular identifiers being introduced. Trizol reagent was used to extract RNA from every sample. Libraries were amplified in two PCR steps, with a second sample barcode and Illumina TruSeq adapters added in the second step. Libraries were sequenced on an Illumina NovaSeq with 2 x 150 bp paired-end reads. In the paper's pipeline: With migec v1.2.7, reads were demultiplexed and then collapsed into UMI-guided consensus sequences. Using mixcr v2.1.11, the UMI consensuses were aligned to TRA and TRB V and J templates and assembled into clonotypes. Expanded or contracted clonotypes were those called significant by both edgeR and NoisET, with noise models trained on biological replicates. For edgeR calls, a false discovery rate-adjusted p below 0.01 and a log2 fold-change threshold of 1 were applied. PCA with hierarchical clustering of max-normalized trajectories of the 1000 most abundant clonotypes was used as exploratory dynamics analysis. Separately sequenced CD4+ and CD8+ repertoires were used to assign a CD4 or CD8 phenotype to each responding clone. Through fastp at Q25 and MiXCR, TCRdb rebuilt clones from the public reads, retaining in-frame beta chains. Records with the same CDR3 protein are collapsed into one entry carrying the most frequent genes and DNA. These V and J calls are TCRdb output, not the study's own analysis. This sample comprises 210,000 or so distinct CDR3 sequences, 25% to 35% of them detected only once. Approximately 10% of the sample belongs to the ten largest clones.

The sequence derives from an adult woman who had mild COVID-19 (a few samples of this study predate the infection). The sample titles of this study are shuffled in the database, so cell type and time point are left out; the donor was told from shared clones. The chain employs TRBV6-5 and TRBJ2-7, and 8 junction bases match TRBD1. Sequences were obtained from PBMCs or a T cell subset sorted from them (not recorded which). The CDR3 protein is CASSPGDRTYEQYF. The bases are TGTGCCAGCTCCCCAGGGGACAGGACCTACGAGCAGTACTTC.